This T cell receptor beta chain came from a study of T cells in Graves' hyperthyroidism and ophthalmopathy. Study conclusions and caveats: Within blood appeared most thyroid clonotypes that had expanded above 0.001.

Lactation, pregnancy, other autoimmune disease or uncontrolled infection excluded patients. The diagnostic basis comprised clinical symptoms, serum thyroxine and TRAb, thyroid ultrasound and orbital computed tomography. Amplification targeted TCR beta CDR3 regions from RNA transcripts. First-round RT-PCR with HTBI primers amplified the TCR CDR3 region. TCRdb re-derived calls from the multiplex PCR reads in MiXCR, one entry per CDR3 protein. Altogether 600,000 to 700,000 distinct CDR3 sequences are present, 45% being singletons, with the ten largest covering more than 7%. As regards this clonotype: Its antigen is unknown.

Specimen: peripheral blood or thyroid tissue (not recorded which). The TCR sequence derives from an adult man with Graves' disease, either hyperthyroidism or ophthalmopathy (not recorded which).

The CDR3 DNA reads as TGTGCCAGCAGCCTACGTGGCGGGGAAGTGTATGCCGGGGAGCTGTTTTTT. Its protein product is CASSLRGGEVYAGELFF. V is TRBV9 and J is TRBJ2-2; possible D gene TRBD2, 6 bases. The V end was cut by 4 bases, the J end by 6 bases, with 22 bases between. Germline CDR1 is SGDLS and CDR2 is YYNGEE. The CDR3 loop spans 17 amino acids.